This section outlines one TCR beta chain sequence together with its context. Researchers prepared the TCRbeta library using unique molecular identifiers, the study reports. TCRdb reprocessed the PCR reads with MiXCR, giving one entry per CDR3 protein. Here the sample spans more than 200,000 distinct CDR3 sequences, around 9.2% being singletons. Germline-derived CDR1 and CDR2 are SGHDT and YYEEEE. The CDR3 loop spans 14 amino acids. V was cut by 3 bases and J by 3 bases, with 12 bases left in between. This sample is part of a study of T-cell reconstitution after alpha-beta-depleted transplantation in children.

This chain uses TRBV5-6 with TRBJ2-5; D unclear. The receptor comes from a male patient between 2 and 15 years old who had a stem cell transplant for acute myeloid leukemia, so the T cells may come from the graft donor. Sequences were derived from PBMCs, mostly from graft donor cells, sampled 360 days after TCRalphabeta/CD19-depleted stem cell transplant. The CDR3: CASSSRHLEETQYF. The CDR3 DNA reads as TGTGCCAGCAGCTCCCGGCACCTAGAAGAGACCCAGTACTTC. Full variable domain (rest looked up from reference TRBV5-6 and TRBJ2-5): DAGVTQSPTHLIKTRGQQVTLRCSPKSGHDTVSWYQQALGQGPQFIFQYYEEEERQRGNFPDRFSGHQFPNYSSELNVNALLLGDSALYLCASSSRHLEETQYFGPGTRLLVL.